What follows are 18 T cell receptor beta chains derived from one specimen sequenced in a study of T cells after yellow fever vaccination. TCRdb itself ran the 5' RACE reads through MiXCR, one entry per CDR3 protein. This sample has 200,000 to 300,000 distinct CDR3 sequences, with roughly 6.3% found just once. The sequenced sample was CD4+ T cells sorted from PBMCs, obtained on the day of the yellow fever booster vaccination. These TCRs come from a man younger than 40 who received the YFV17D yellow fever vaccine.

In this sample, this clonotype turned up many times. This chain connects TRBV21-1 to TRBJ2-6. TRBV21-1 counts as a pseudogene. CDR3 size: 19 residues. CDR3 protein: CASSKWVGNLSSGANVLTF. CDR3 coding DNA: TGTGCCAGCAGCAAATGGGTCGGAAACCTGAGCTCTGGGGCCAACGTCCTGACTTTC.

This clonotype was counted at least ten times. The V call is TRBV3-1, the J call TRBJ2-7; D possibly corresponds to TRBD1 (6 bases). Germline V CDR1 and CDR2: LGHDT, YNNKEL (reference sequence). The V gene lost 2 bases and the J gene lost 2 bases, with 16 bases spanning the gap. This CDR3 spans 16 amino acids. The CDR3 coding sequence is TGTGCCAGCAGCCAATCTCCCAGCAGACAGGCCTACGAGCAGTACTTC. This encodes CASSQSPSRQAYEQYF.

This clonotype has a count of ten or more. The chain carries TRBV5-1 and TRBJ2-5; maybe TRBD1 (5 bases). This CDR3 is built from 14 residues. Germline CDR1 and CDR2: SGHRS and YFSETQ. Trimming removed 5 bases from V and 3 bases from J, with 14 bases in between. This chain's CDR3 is CASSATTAEETQYF. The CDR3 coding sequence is TGCGCCAGCAGTGCCACGACAGCAGAAGAGACCCAGTACTTC. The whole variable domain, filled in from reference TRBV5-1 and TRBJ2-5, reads KAGVTQTPRYLIKTRGQQVTLSCSPISGHRSVSWYQQTPGQGLQFLFEYFSETQRNKGNFPGRFSGRQFSNSRSEMNVSTLELGDSALYLCASSATTAEETQYFGPGTRLLVL.

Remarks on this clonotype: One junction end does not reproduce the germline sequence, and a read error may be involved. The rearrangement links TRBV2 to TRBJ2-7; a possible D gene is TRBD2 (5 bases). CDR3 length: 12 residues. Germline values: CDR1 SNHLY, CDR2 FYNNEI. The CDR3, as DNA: TGTGCCTGCAGTACCGGGGTCATTGAGCAGTACTTC. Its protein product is CACSTGVIEQYF.

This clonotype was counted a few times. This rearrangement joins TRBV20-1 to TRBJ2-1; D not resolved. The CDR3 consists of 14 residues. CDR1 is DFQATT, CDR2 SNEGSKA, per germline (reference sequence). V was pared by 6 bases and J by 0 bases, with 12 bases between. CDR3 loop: CSALELNSYNEQFF. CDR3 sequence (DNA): TGCAGTGCGCTAGAGTTGAACTCCTACAATGAGCAGTTCTTC.

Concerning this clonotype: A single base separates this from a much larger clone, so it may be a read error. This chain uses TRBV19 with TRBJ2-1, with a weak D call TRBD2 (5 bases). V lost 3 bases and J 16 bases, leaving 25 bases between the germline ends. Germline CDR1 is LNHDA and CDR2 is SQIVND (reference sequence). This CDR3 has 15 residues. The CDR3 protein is CASSIEGKGILNSFF. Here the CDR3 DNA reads TGTGCCAGTAGTATCGAGGGAAAGGGAATTTTAAACAGTTTCTTC.

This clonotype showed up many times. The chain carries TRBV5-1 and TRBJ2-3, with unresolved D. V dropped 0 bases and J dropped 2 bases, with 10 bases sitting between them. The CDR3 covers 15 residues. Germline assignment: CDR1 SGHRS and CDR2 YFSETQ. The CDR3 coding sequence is TGCGCCAGCAGCTTGGCCGGACCATCCACAGATACGCAGTATTTT. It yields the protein CASSLAGPSTDTQYF.

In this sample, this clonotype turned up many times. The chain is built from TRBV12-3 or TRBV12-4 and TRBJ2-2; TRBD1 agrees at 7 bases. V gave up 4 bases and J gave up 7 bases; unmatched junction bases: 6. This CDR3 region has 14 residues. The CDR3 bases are TGTGCCAGCAGTTCACAGGGGACCGTCGGGGAGCTGTTTTTT. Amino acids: CASSSQGTVGELFF.

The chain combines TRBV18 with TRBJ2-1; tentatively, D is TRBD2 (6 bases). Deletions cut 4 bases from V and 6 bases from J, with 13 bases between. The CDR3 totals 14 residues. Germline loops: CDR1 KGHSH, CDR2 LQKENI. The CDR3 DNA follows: TGTGCCAGCTCACGCGGGGTGGAGGGCAATGAGCAGTTCTTC. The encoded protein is CASSRGVEGNEQFF.

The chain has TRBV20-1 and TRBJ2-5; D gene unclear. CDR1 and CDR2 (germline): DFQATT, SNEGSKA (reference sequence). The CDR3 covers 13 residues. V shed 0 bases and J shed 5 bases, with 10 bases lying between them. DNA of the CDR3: TGCAGTGCTAGAGATTTTAATTTGGAGACCCAGTACTTC. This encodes CSARDFNLETQYF.

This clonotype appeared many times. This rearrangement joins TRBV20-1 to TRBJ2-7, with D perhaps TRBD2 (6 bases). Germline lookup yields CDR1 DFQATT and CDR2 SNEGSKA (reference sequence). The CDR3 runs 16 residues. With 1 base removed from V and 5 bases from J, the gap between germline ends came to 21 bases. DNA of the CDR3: TGCAGTGCTAGAGGCGGGATCGGAGGGTCGGGGAACGAGCAGTACTTC. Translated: CSARGGIGGSGNEQYF.

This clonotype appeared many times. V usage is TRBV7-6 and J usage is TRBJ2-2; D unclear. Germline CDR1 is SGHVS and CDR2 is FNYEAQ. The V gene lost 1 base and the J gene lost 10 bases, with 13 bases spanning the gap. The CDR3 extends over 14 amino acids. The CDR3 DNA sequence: TGTGCCAGCAGCTTAGACCAGTCACAGAAGGAGCTGTTTTTT. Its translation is CASSLDQSQKELFF.

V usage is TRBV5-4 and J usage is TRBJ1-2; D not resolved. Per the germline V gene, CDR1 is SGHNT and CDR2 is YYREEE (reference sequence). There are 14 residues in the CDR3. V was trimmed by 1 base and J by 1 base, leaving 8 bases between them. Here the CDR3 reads CASSLPGINYGYTF. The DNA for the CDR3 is TGTGCCAGCAGCTTGCCAGGCATTAACTATGGCTACACCTTC.

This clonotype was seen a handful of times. The CDR3: CASSLPPGTSTDTQYF. Written as DNA, the CDR3 is TGTGCCAGCAGCTTACCACCCGGGACTAGCACAGATACGCAGTATTTT. The genes are TRBV7-9 and TRBJ2-3; a possible D gene is TRBD2 (6 bases). This CDR3 contains 16 residues. Germline V gene lookup returns CDR1 SEHNR and CDR2 FQNEAQ (reference sequence). V was cut by 2 bases and J by 0 bases, with 12 bases left in between.

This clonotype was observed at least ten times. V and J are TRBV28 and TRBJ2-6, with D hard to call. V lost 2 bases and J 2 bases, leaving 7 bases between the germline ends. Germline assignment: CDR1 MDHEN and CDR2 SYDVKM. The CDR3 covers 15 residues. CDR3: CASSLVRPGANVLTF. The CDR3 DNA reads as TGTGCCAGCAGTTTAGTACGTCCTGGGGCCAACGTCCTGACTTTC.

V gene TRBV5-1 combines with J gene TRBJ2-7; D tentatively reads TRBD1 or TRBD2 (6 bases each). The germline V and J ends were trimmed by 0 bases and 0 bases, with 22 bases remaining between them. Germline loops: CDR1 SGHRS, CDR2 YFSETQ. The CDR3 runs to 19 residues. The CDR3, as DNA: TGCGCCAGCAGCTTGGCGGGGGCGTCTTGGAGTCGAAGCTCCTACGAGCAGTACTTC. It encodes CASSLAGASWSRSSYEQYF.

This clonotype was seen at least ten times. CDR3 in amino acids: CASSSRNRGEIGDTQYF. The CDR3, as DNA: TGTGCCAGCAGCTCCCGGAACCGGGGCGAAATAGGGGATACGCAGTATTTT. The chain employs TRBV5-4 and TRBJ2-3; TRBD1 or TRBD2 may be the D gene (5 bases each). V lost 3 bases to trimming and J lost 6 bases, with 23 bases between them. CDR1 and CDR2 (germline): SGHNT, YYREEE (reference sequence). The CDR3 extends over 17 amino acids.

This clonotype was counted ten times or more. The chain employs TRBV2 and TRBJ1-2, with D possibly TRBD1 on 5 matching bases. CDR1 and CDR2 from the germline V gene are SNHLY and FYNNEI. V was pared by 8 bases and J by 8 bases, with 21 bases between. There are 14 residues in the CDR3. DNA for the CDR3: TGTGCCAGCGGGACGGCCGGCTCTTACGGGGGCTACACCTTC. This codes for CASGTAGSYGGYTF.